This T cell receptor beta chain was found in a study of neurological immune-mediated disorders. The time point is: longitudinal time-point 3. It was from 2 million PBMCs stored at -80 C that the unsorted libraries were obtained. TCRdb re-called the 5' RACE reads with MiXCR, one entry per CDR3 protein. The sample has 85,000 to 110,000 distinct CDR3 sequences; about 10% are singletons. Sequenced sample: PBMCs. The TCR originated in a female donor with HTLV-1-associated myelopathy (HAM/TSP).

The CDR3 region is CASSFLQIEAFF. The DNA for the CDR3 is TGTGCCAGCAGCTTCCTACAGATTGAAGCTTTCTTT. The chain joins TRBV11-2 to TRBJ1-1; the D is unclear. Trimming pared 3 bases from V and 7 bases from J, leaving 9 bases between. The CDR3 contains 12 residues. Germline loops: CDR1 SGHAT, CDR2 FQNNGV.